This paragraph reports one T cell receptor beta chain. Its specificity is not known. Sequenced by immunoSEQ multiplex PCR; TCRdb stores in-frame clones only, minus some. The profile shows some 40,000 clones, over 85% of them singletons. This entry is derived from a study of graft-versus-host responses after intestinal transplantation. Study in general: Recipients had transplants, and these were multivisceral, liver-intestinal, or isolated intestinal. Study-level results: In recipient marrow, GvH clones were found, and some appeared first in ileum or blood. Peak GvH clone levels in circulation were associated with early post-transplant HvG declines. The study found high graft-versus-host to host-versus-graft clonal ratios in allografts of patients with graft-donor T cell macrochimerism.

The starting material was PBMCs, obtained 267 days after transplant. This clonotype was obtained from a human patient who received an intestinal transplant, so some T cells may come from the graft donor.

For the CDR3, the DNA is TGTGCCAGTAGTCTGGGATACCTCGGGGCCACAGATACGCAGTATTTT. It specifies CASSLGYLGATDTQYF. V and J are TRBV19 and TRBJ2-3, with D possibly called TRBD1 or TRBD2 (5 bases each). This CDR3 region has 16 residues. The germline gives CDR1 LNHDA, CDR2 SQIVND (reference sequence). The V gene lost 5 bases and the J gene lost 2 bases, with 17 bases spanning the gap.